This is a list of T cell receptor beta chains from one sample in a study of blood T cell repertoires in COVID-19. Repertoires were generated with immunoSEQ multiplex PCR, while TCRdb's copy carries only in-frame clones and drops some. The top ten clones hold roughly a tenth of a sample with 100,000 or so clones, around 82% of them seen once. Sequencing was performed on peripheral blood. The receptors derive from a man aged 70 or older with active or convalescent COVID-19. Each CDR3 is given with its conserved first and last residue. The D gene is left open where the match is weak. Clone size, where shown, is once, few, many, or a class for clones that have expanded.

cdr3_aa: CASSLGRVYGYTF; clone_size: -; d_call: -; v_call: TRBV5-6; cdr3_length: 13
cdr3_aa: CASETSRTSGNQFF; clone_size: -; d_call: TRBD2; v_call: TRBV2; cdr3_length: 14
cdr3_aa: CASSVRDRFAYEQYF; clone_size: -; d_call: TRBD1; v_call: TRBV7-8; cdr3_length: 15
cdr3_aa: CASSPDRSYNSPLHF; clone_size: -; d_call: -; v_call: TRBV27; cdr3_length: 15
cdr3_aa: CASSFPGSGGSSGELFF; clone_size: -; d_call: TRBD2; v_call: TRBV7-2; cdr3_length: 17
cdr3_aa: CASSYSGGRTEAFF; clone_size: -; d_call: -; v_call: TRBV6-5; cdr3_length: 14
cdr3_aa: CASSQGPQAGGQETQYF; clone_size: -; d_call: TRBD2; v_call: TRBV4-1; cdr3_length: 17
cdr3_aa: CASSPLAGGHNEQFF; clone_size: -; d_call: TRBD2; v_call: TRBV5-1; cdr3_length: 15
cdr3_aa: CASSAGTVNQPQHF; clone_size: -; d_call: TRBD1; v_call: TRBV7-8; cdr3_length: 14
cdr3_aa: CASSLVVSFSGTDNEKLFF; clone_size: -; d_call: TRBD1; v_call: TRBV7-9; cdr3_length: 19
cdr3_aa: CASSSETGGETQYF; clone_size: -; d_call: TRBD1; v_call: TRBV5-1; cdr3_length: 14
cdr3_aa: CASSYTQLAGSSYNEQFF; clone_size: -; d_call: TRBD2; v_call: TRBV27; cdr3_length: 18
cdr3_aa: CASSQGSVQYF; clone_size: few; d_call: -; v_call: TRBV4-2; cdr3_length: 11
cdr3_aa: CASTMDSYQPQHF; clone_size: few; d_call: -; v_call: TRBV7-9; cdr3_length: 13
cdr3_aa: CASSPQRQGTEAFF; clone_size: few; d_call: TRBD1; v_call: TRBV7-9; cdr3_length: 14
cdr3_aa: CASRRTGNPVIYF; clone_size: -; d_call: TRBD1; v_call: TRBV12-3/TRBV12-4; cdr3_length: 13
cdr3_aa: CAWSDPDRGYEQYF; clone_size: -; d_call: TRBD1; v_call: TRBV30; cdr3_length: 14
cdr3_aa: CASGTSGGISGELFF; clone_size: -; d_call: TRBD2; v_call: TRBV9; cdr3_length: 15
cdr3_aa: CASSLPGTEAFF; clone_size: few; d_call: -; v_call: TRBV5-1; cdr3_length: 12
cdr3_aa: CASSVDRRPQHF; clone_size: -; d_call: -; v_call: TRBV2; cdr3_length: 12
cdr3_aa: CAWSVTGNQPQHF; clone_size: -; d_call: -; v_call: TRBV30; cdr3_length: 13
cdr3_aa: CASSSTPEGNTEAFF; clone_size: -; d_call: -; v_call: TRBV10-2; cdr3_length: 15
cdr3_aa: CAISGEGSYEQYF; clone_size: -; d_call: TRBD2; v_call: TRBV10-3; cdr3_length: 13
cdr3_aa: CASLRAGSYEQYF; clone_size: -; d_call: -; v_call: TRBV5-5; cdr3_length: 13
cdr3_aa: CASSSQETQYF; clone_size: once; d_call: -; v_call: TRBV5-1; cdr3_length: 11
cdr3_aa: CAISESASGGRTDTQYF; clone_size: few; d_call: TRBD2; v_call: TRBV10-3; cdr3_length: 17
cdr3_aa: CASSLSQGADEQFF; clone_size: -; d_call: TRBD1; v_call: TRBV27; cdr3_length: 14
cdr3_aa: CASSYLGGGVGYTF; clone_size: -; d_call: -; v_call: TRBV6-5; cdr3_length: 14
cdr3_aa: CASSQGGIGNTIYF; clone_size: -; d_call: -; v_call: TRBV4-2; cdr3_length: 14
cdr3_aa: CARQGWVNQPQHF; clone_size: -; d_call: TRBD1; v_call: TRBV19; cdr3_length: 13
cdr3_aa: CASSLRREQFF; clone_size: -; d_call: -; v_call: TRBV5-6; cdr3_length: 11
cdr3_aa: CASSSQGAFGTNTEAFF; clone_size: -; d_call: TRBD1; v_call: TRBV7-2; cdr3_length: 17
cdr3_aa: CASSSGVHYGYTF; clone_size: -; d_call: -; v_call: TRBV6-5; cdr3_length: 13
cdr3_aa: CASSERSGGRETQYF; clone_size: once; d_call: TRBD2; v_call: TRBV10-2; cdr3_length: 15
cdr3_aa: CASSPGTGPPQPQHF; clone_size: -; d_call: TRBD1; v_call: TRBV18; cdr3_length: 15
cdr3_aa: CASSSLPSENYGYTF; clone_size: -; d_call: -; v_call: TRBV4-1; cdr3_length: 15
cdr3_aa: CAISESGTGNSPLHF; clone_size: -; d_call: TRBD1; v_call: TRBV10-3; cdr3_length: 15
cdr3_aa: CASSPGTANSPLHF; clone_size: -; d_call: TRBD1; v_call: TRBV18; cdr3_length: 14
cdr3_aa: CASSLRTRGGNQPQHF; clone_size: -; d_call: -; v_call: TRBV7-8; cdr3_length: 16
cdr3_aa: CASSTSASGARGGELFF; clone_size: -; d_call: TRBD2; v_call: TRBV11-2; cdr3_length: 17
cdr3_aa: CASSAGFMNTEAFF; clone_size: -; d_call: -; v_call: TRBV2; cdr3_length: 14
cdr3_aa: CAWRLLPGQGKAFF; clone_size: -; d_call: TRBD1; v_call: TRBV30; cdr3_length: 14
cdr3_aa: CASSSPLSSDTQYF; clone_size: -; d_call: -; v_call: TRBV18; cdr3_length: 14
cdr3_aa: CASSLGGGWTEAFF; clone_size: -; d_call: TRBD1; v_call: TRBV7-9; cdr3_length: 14
cdr3_aa: CASSLEGGNTQYF; clone_size: -; d_call: -; v_call: TRBV12-3/TRBV12-4; cdr3_length: 13
cdr3_aa: CASSKGGLAVTQYF; clone_size: -; d_call: TRBD2; v_call: TRBV14; cdr3_length: 14
cdr3_aa: CASNPPAGRIYF; clone_size: once; d_call: TRBD2; v_call: TRBV3-1/TRBV3-2; cdr3_length: 12
cdr3_aa: CASSPQGKGYEQYF; clone_size: -; d_call: -; v_call: TRBV6-5; cdr3_length: 14